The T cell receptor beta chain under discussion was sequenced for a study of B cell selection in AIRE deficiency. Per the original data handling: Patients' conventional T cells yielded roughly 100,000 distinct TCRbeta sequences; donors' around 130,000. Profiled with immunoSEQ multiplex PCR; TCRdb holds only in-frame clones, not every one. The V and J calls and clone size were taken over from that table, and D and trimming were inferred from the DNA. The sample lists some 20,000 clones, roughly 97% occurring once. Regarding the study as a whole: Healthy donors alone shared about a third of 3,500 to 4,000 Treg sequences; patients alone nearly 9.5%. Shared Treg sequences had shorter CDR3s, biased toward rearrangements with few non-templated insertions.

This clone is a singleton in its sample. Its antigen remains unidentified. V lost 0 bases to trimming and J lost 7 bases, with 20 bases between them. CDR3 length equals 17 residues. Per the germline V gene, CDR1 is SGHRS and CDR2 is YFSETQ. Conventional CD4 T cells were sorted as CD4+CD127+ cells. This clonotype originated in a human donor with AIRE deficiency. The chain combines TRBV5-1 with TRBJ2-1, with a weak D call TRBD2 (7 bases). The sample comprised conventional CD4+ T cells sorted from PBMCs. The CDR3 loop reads CASSLGSGGAPSNEQFF. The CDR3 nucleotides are TGCGCCAGCAGCTTGGGCTCGGGGGGCGCTCCCTCAAATGAGCAGTTCTTC.